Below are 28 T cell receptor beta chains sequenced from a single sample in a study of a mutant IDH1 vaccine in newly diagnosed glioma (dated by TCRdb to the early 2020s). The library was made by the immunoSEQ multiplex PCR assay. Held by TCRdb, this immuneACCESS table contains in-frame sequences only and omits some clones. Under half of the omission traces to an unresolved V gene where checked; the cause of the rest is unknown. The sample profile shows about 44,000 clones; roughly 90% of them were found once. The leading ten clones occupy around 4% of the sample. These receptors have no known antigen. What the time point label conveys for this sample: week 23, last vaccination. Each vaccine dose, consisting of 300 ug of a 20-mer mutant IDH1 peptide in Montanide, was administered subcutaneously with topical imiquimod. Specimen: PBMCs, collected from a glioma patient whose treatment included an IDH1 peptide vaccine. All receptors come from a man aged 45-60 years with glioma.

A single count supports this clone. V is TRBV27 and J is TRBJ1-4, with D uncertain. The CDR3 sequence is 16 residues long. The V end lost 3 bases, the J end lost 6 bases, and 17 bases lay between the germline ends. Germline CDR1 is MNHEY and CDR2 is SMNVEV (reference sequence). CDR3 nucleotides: TGTGCCAGCAGTTTCAATTTGGCTCAGAAGGATGAAAAACTGTTTTTT. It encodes CASSFNLAQKDEKLFF.

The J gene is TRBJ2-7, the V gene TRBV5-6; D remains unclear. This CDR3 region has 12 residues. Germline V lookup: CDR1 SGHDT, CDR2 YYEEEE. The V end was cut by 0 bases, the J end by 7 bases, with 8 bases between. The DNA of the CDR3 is TGTGCCAGCAGCTTGGAGACACTTGAGCAGTACTTC. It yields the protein CASSLETLEQYF.

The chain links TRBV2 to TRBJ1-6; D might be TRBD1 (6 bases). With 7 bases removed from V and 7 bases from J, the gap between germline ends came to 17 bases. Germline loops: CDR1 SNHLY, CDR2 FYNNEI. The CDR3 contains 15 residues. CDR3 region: CASMYHRASNSPLHF. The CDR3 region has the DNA TGTGCCAGCATGTATCACAGGGCTTCCAATTCACCCCTCCACTTT.

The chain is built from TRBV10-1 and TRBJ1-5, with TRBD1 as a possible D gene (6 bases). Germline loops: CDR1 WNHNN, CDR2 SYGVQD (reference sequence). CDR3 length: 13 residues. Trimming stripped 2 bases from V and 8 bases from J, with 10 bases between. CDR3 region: CASSETGREPQHF. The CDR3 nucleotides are TGCGCCAGCAGTGAGACAGGGCGGGAGCCCCAGCATTTT.

DNA of the CDR3: TGTGCCAGTAGTATAACGGCAGGGGGCCACGAGCAGTACTTC. Encoded protein: CASSITAGGHEQYF. V is TRBV19 and J is TRBJ2-7, with 8 bases that match TRBD1. The length of the CDR3 is 14 residues. V shed 2 bases and J 5 bases; nucleotides not matched to a gene: 5. Germline V gives CDR1 LNHDA, CDR2 SQIVND (reference sequence).

The CDR3 sequence is CAGGVDQARTQYF. As DNA, the CDR3 is TGTGCCGGAGGTGTCGATCAGGCCCGGACCCAGTACTTC. The chain links TRBV11-2 to TRBJ2-5, with D maybe TRBD2 (5 bases). Trimming took 11 bases from V and 7 from J, leaving 20 bases between them. CDR1 and CDR2 from the germline V gene are SGHAT and FQNNGV. CDR3 size: 13 residues.

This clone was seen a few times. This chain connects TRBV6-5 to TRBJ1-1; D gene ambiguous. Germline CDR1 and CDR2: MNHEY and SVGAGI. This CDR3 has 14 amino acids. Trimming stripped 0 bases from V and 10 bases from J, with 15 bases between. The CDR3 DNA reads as TGTGCCAGCAGTTACTCGAATGGCGTCAGCGGAGCTTTCTTT. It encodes CASSYSNGVSGAFF.

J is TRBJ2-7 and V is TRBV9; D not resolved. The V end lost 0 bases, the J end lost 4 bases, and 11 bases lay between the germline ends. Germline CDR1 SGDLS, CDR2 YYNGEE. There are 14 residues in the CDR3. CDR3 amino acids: CASSVDASIYEQYF. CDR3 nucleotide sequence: TGTGCCAGCAGCGTAGACGCGAGCATTTACGAGCAGTACTTC.

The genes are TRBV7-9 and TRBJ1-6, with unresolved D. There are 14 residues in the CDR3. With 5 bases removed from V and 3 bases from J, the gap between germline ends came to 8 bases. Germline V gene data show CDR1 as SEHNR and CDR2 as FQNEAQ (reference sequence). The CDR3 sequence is CASSPPNYNSPLHF. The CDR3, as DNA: TGTGCCAGCAGCCCGCCGAACTATAATTCACCCCTCCACTTT.

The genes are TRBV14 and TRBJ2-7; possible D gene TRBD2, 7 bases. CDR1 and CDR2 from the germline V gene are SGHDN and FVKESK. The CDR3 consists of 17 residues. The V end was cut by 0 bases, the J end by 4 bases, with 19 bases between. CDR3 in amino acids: CASSQEGGGLTQYEQYF. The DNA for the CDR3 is TGTGCCAGCAGCCAAGAAGGGGGGGGCCTGACTCAATACGAGCAGTACTTC.

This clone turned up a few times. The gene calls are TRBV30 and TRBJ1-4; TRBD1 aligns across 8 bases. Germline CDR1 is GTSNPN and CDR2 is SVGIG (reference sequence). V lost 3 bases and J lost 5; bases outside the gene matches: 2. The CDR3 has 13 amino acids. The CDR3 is CAWSGQGNEKLFF. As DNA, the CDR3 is TGTGCCTGGAGCGGACAGGGAAATGAAAAACTGTTTTTT.

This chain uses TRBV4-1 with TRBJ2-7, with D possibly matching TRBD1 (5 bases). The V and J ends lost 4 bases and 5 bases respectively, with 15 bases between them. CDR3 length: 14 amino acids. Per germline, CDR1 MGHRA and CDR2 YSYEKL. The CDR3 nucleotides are TGCGCCAGCAGCCCCCCCCGCAGGGTAAACGAGCAGTACTTC. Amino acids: CASSPPRRVNEQYF.

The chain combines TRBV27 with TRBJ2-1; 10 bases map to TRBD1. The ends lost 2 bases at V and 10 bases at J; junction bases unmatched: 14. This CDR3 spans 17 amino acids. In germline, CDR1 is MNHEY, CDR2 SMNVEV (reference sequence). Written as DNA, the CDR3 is TGTGCCAGCAGTTTAGCCGACAGGGGGCCGTCGCGCACCGAGCAGTTCTTC. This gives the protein CASSLADRGPSRTEQFF.

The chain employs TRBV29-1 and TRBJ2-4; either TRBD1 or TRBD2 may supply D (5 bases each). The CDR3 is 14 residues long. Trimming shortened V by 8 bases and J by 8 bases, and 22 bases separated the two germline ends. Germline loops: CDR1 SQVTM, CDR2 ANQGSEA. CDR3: CSYPARGVRDIQYF. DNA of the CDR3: TGCAGCTACCCCGCCCGAGGGGTACGAGACATTCAGTACTTC.

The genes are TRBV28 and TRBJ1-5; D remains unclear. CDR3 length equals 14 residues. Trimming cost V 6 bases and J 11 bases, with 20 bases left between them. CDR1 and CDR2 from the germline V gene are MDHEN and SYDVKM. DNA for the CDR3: TGTGCCAGCAGCCTTCCGAGGAGACTCTCCGCCCAGCATTTT. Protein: CASSLPRRLSAQHF. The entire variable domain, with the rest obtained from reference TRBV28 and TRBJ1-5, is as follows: DVKVTQSSRYLVKRTGEKVFLECVQDMDHENMFWYRQDPGLGLRLIYFSYDVKMKEKGDIPEGYSVSREKKERFSLILESASTNQTSMYLCASSLPRRLSAQHFGDGTRLSIL.

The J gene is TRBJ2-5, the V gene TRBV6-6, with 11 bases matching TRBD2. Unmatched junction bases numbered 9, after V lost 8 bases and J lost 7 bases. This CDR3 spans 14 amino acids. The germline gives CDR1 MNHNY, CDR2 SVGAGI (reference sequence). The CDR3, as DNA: TGTGCCAGCCTTCTAGCGGGGGGTTCTGCGACCCAGTACTTC. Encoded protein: CASLLAGGSATQYF.

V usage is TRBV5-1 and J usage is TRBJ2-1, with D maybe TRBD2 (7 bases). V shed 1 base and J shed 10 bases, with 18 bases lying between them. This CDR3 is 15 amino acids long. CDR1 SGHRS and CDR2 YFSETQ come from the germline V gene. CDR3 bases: TGCGCCAGCAGCTTGTGGGGGGGCTCACAAGGGGAGCAGTTCTTC. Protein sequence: CASSLWGGSQGEQFF.

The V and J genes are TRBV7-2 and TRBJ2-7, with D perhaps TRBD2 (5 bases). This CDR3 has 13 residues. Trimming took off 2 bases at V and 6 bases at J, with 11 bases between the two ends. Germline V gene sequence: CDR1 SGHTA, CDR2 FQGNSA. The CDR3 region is CASSLYLAGEQYF. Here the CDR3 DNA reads TGTGCCAGCAGCTTATACCTAGCTGGCGAGCAGTACTTC.

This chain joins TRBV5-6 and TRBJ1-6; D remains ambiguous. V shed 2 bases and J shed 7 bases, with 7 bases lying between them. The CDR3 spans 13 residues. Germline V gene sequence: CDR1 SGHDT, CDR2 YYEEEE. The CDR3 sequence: CASSFGINSPLHF. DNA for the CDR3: TGTGCCAGCAGCTTCGGAATAAATTCACCCCTCCACTTT.

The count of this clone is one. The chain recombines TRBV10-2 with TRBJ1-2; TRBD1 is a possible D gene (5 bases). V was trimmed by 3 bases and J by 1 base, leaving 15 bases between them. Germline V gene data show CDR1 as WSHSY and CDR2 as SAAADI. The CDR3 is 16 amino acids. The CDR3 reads CASSETGTGFNYGYTF. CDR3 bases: TGCGCCAGCAGTGAAACCGGTACAGGTTTTAACTATGGCTACACCTTC.

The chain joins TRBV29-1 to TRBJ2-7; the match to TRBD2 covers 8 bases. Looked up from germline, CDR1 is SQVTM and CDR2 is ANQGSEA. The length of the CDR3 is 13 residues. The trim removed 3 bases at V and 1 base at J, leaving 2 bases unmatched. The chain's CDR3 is CSVDAGGSYEQYF. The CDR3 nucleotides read TGCAGCGTTGATGCGGGGGGATCCTACGAGCAGTACTTC.

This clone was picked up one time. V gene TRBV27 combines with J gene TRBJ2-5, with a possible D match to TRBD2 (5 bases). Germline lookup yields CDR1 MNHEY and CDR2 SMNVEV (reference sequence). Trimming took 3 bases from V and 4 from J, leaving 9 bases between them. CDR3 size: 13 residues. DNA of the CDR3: TGTGCCAGCAGTTTTGGTGGGAGAGAGACCCAGTACTTC. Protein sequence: CASSFGGRETQYF.

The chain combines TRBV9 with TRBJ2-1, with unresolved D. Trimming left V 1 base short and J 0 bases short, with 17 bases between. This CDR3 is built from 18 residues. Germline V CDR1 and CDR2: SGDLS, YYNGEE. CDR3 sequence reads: CASSVSESPSRSYNEQFF. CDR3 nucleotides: TGTGCCAGCAGCGTAAGTGAGAGCCCCTCCCGCTCCTACAATGAGCAGTTCTTC.

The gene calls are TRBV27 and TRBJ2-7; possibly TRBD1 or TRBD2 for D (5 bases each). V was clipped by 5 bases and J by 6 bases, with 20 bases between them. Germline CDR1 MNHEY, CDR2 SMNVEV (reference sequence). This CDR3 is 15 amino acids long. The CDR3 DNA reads TGTGCCAGCAGTCCTGACTTGCTCGCTGGGGGCGAGCAGTACTTC. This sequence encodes CASSPDLLAGGEQYF.

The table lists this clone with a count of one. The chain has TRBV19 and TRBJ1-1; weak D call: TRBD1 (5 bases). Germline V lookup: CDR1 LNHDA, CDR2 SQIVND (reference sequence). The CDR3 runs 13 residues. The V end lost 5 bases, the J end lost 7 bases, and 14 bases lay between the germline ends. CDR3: CASSSDSNIEAFF. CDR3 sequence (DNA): TGTGCCAGTAGTTCTGACAGTAATATTGAAGCTTTCTTT.

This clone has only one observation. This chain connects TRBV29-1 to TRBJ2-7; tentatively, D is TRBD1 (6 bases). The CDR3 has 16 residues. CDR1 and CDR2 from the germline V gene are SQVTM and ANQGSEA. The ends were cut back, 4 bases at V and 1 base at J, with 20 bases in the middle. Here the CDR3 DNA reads TGCAGCGTTGGAGTGGCCAGGGGAGCCCATTCCTACGAGCAGTACTTC. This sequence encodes CSVGVARGAHSYEQYF.

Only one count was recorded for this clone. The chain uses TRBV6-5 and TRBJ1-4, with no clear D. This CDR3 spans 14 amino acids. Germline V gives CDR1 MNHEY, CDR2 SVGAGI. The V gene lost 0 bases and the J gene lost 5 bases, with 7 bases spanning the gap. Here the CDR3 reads CASSYSLRNEKLFF. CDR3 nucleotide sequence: TGTGCCAGCAGTTACTCTCTGAGGAATGAAAAACTGTTTTTT.

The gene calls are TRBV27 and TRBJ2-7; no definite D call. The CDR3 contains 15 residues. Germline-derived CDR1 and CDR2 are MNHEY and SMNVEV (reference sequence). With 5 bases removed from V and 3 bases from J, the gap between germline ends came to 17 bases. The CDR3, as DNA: TGTGCCAGCAGTATATTCTCCCATATGGGCTACGAGCAGTACTTC. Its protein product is CASSIFSHMGYEQYF.